This TCR beta chain was obtained from a study of blood T cell repertoires in COVID-19. About the research overall: The United States, Italy and Spain supplied acute and convalescent COVID-19 samples.

Germline V gives CDR1 SNHLY, CDR2 FYNNEI. This CDR3 is 13 amino acids long. V was shortened by 3 bases and J by 5 bases, with 10 bases between the two germline ends. Per the original data handling: Researchers report that nucleated cell counts were estimated from reference gene primer amplification. The table came from immunoSEQ multiplex PCR; TCRdb's copy has only in-frame clones and leaves some out. V and J calls and clone size are given by that table; D and trimming were obtained from the DNA. The table has 52,000 or so clones, around 86% seen once. Sequencing was done on a sample of peripheral blood. V and J are TRBV2 and TRBJ1-2; the D gene is possibly TRBD1 (6 bases). The sequence came from a man older than 75 with acute or convalescent COVID-19. The CDR3 loop reads CASSDTGTYGYTF. The CDR3 coding sequence is TGTGCCAGCAGTGATACAGGGACGTATGGCTACACCTTC.